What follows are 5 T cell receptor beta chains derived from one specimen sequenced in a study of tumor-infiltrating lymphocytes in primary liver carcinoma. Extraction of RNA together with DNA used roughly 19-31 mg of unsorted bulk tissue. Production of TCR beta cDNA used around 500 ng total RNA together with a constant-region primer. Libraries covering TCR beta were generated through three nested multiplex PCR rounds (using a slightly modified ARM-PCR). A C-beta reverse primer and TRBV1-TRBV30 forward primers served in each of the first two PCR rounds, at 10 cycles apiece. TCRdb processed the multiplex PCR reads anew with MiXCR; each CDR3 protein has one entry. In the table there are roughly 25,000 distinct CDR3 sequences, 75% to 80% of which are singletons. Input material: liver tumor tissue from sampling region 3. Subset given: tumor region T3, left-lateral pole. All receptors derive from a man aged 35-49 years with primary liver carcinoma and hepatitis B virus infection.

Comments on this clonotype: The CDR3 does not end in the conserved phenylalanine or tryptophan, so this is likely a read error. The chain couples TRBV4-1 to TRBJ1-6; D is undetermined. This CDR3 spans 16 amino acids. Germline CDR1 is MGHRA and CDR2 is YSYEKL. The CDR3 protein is CTSSHHLQWADSPLHS. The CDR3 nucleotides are TGTACCAGCAGCCACCACCTACAGTGGGCGGATTCACCCCTCCACTCT.

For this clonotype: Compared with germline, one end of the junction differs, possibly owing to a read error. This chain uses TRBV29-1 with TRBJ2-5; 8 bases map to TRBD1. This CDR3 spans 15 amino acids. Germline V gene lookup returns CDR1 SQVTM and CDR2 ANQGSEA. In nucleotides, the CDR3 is TGCAGCGCTGAAGGAGACAGGGGTAAGGGAGAGACCCAGTACTTC. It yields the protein CSAEGDRGKGETQYF.

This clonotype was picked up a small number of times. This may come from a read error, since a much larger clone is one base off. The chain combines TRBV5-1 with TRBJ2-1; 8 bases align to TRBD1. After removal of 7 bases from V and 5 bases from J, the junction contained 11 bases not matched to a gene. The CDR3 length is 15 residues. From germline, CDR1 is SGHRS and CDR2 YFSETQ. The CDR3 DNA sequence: TGCGCCAGCGGGGCAGGGGGCGGTTGGGACAATGAGCAGTTCTTC. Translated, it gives CASGAGGGWDNEQFF.

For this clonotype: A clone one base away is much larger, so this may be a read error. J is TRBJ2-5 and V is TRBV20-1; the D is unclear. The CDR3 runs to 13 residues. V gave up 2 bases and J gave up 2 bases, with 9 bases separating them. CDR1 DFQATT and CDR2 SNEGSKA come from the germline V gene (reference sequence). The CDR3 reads CSARSSSQETQYF. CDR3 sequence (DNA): TGCAGTGCTAGATCGTCGTCGCAAGAGACCCAGTACTTC.

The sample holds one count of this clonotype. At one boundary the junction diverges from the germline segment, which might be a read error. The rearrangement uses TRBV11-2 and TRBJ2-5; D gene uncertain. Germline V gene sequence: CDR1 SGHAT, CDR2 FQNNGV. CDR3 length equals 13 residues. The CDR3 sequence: CASSLVLEEAQYF. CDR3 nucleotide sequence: TGTGCCAGTAGCTTAGTCCTGGAAGAGGCCCAGTACTTC.